This T cell receptor beta chain was captured in a study of cytomegalovirus exposure and HLA in healthy donors (dated by TCRdb to 2016 to 2017). Background for the entire study: According to a later analysis, one platform produced both the roughly 130 validation repertoires and the approximately 670 repertoires of the first cohort. The aim of the study was to test whether cataloging public T cell receptors could identify signatures of past pathogen exposure. Besides the first cohort of some 670 subjects, a separate validation cohort made up of roughly 120 different subjects was used. The study combined high-throughput TCR immunosequencing, statistical association of individual TCRs with disease status, and machine learning to predict cytomegalovirus infection status. Paper-wide results and their limitations: A later analysis had no HLA typing for the validation cohort, so co-occurrence there was scored across all 110 or so repertoires. The authors suggested that the approach could potentially be extended to other disease states and immunological phenotypes. While some public TCRs were present in many individuals, most TCR sequences turned up only very rarely across donors. A total of fewer than 200 TCR beta chains were listed by the study as associated with cytomegalovirus. Of the cluster scores, roughly 95% were above 0 in a later analysis, which found that TCRs clustered in the first cohort also tended to co-occur in the 130 or so validation repertoires. In both the original and validation cohorts, the classifier was reported to diagnose cytomegalovirus status with high specificity and sensitivity. In vitro tests confirmed that a few of the cytomegalovirus-associated TCR beta chains recognize cytomegalovirus antigens.

The CDR3 measures 15 amino acids from cysteine to phenylalanine. Just CDR3 DNA is preserved here, 45 bases in frame from base 1. Here V drops 5 bases and J drops 3 bases, and the junction holds 6 bases not matched to any gene. Taken from the germline V gene, the CDR1 and CDR2 loops are MNHNS and SASEGT. Separate from the roughly 660-subject first cohort, the validation cohort of over 90 subjects was the group to which the donors belonged. On this clone itself: There is no known antigen for this receptor. Base qualities are not at hand, and no much larger clone is one base apart.

The receptor library was made with the immunoSEQ multiplex PCR assay. The original pipeline was this. A statistical classification framework was built to diagnose cytomegalovirus status from the catalog of TCR beta chain sequences. In its TCRdb copy, this immuneACCESS table keeps in-frame sequences only and misses some clones. Where compared with another copy, unresolved V genes explain less than half of these, and the others have no known cause. The V and J calls and clone size were taken over from that table, and D and trimming were inferred from the DNA. The table for this sample lists over 200,000 clones; around 88% of them were counted only once. Of the sample, about 2.7% is held by the ten largest clones.

Sequences were obtained from PBMCs. The receptor comes from a woman in her late teens or twenties in good health and CMV-seronegative. The V gene is TRBV6-1 and the J gene is TRBJ2-3; 9 of the junction bases match TRBD1. Here the CDR3 is given as CASSQTGGTTDTQYF. The DNA is as follows: TGTGCCAGCAGTCAGACAGGGGGGACGACAGATACGCAGTATTTT.